These 27 T cell receptor beta chains were all obtained from the same sample, sequenced in a study of blood T cell repertoires in COVID-19. This table comes from immunoSEQ multiplex PCR, and its TCRdb copy is limited to in-frame clones, with some not included. The sample shows about 74,000 clones, approximately 84% of them seen only once. The sample consisted of peripheral blood. The receptors originated from a man aged 70-80 years with acute or convalescent COVID-19.

The rearrangement uses TRBV5-4 and TRBJ2-7; no firm D call. Germline assignment: CDR1 SGHNT and CDR2 YYREEE (reference sequence). This CDR3 comprises 16 residues. The germline V and J ends were trimmed by 4 bases and 4 bases, with 21 bases remaining between them. CDR3 protein: CASSRELGPHPYEQYF. The DNA for the CDR3 is TGTGCCAGCAGCCGTGAGCTGGGCCCACACCCTTACGAGCAGTACTTC.

This sequence joins TRBV25-1 and TRBJ1-1, with D uncertain. The germline V gene encodes CDR1 MGHDK and CDR2 SYGVNS. Trimming cost V 8 bases and J 0 bases, with 7 bases left between them. This CDR3 contains 12 residues. The CDR3 spells CASHGVNTEAFF. In nucleotides, the CDR3 is TGTGCCAGCCACGGAGTGAACACTGAAGCTTTCTTT.

The gene calls are TRBV2 and TRBJ1-4, with 12 bases that match TRBD1. This CDR3 is built from 17 residues. Germline V gene lookup returns CDR1 SNHLY and CDR2 FYNNEI. With V trimmed by 1 base and J by 11 bases, 11 bases remained unmatched. The DNA of the CDR3 is TGTGCCAGCAGTGAAGGGGGGACAGGGGGCGAATCTGGGAAACTGTTTTTT. Translated: CASSEGGTGGESGKLFF.

The sample holds one count of this clone. The chain carries TRBV19 and TRBJ1-3; 7 bases fit TRBD1. In germline, CDR1 is LNHDA, CDR2 SQIVND (reference sequence). There are 15 residues in the CDR3. V was pared by 5 bases and J by 8 bases, with 12 bases of the junction left unmatched. The CDR3 region has the DNA TGTGCCAGTAGTTCCCGCCGGGACAGCTTACACACCATATATTTT. Protein sequence: CASSSRRDSLHTIYF.

The gene calls are TRBV7-5 and TRBJ2-1; the table's D call of TRBD1 was not tested on the DNA. TRBV7-5 is noted as a pseudogene. This CDR3 region has 14 residues. The CDR3 DNA is TGTGCCAGAAGCTGGAGACAGGGCTACAATGAGCAGTTCTTC. Its protein product is CARSWRQGYNEQFF.

The rearrangement uses TRBV7-9 and TRBJ1-4; D possibly corresponds to TRBD1 (6 bases). V lost 6 bases and J lost 2, with 10 bases in between. The CDR3 loop spans 14 amino acids. The germline V gene has CDR1 SEHNR and CDR2 FQNEAQ (reference sequence). CDR3: CASSYGQTNEKLFF. The CDR3 DNA follows: TGTGCCAGCAGTTACGGACAGACTAATGAAAAACTGTTTTTT.

This chain links TRBV7-9 with TRBJ2-1; D may be TRBD2 (5 bases). V was trimmed by 3 bases and J by 5 bases, leaving 8 bases between them. Germline assignment: CDR1 SEHNR and CDR2 FQNEAQ (reference sequence). The CDR3 consists of 13 residues. This CDR3 reads CASSFSSNNEQFF. CDR3 nucleotides: TGTGCCAGCAGCTTTTCTAGCAACAATGAGCAGTTCTTC.

Only a few counts were recorded for this clone. This chain joins TRBV7-6 and TRBJ1-1; D unclear. Germline V gives CDR1 SGHVS, CDR2 FNYEAQ. Between the trimmed V and J ends, which lost 1 base and 3 bases, there was a span of 9 bases. The CDR3 sequence is 14 residues long. CDR3 loop: CASSLGAPDTEAFF. In DNA form, the CDR3 reads TGTGCCAGCAGCTTAGGAGCCCCGGACACTGAAGCTTTCTTT.

The rearrangement links TRBV18 to TRBJ1-1, with D possibly being TRBD1 (5 bases). V was shortened by 8 bases and J by 0 bases, with 13 bases between the two germline ends. The CDR3 spans 14 residues. In germline, CDR1 is KGHSH, CDR2 LQKENI. CDR3 sequence reads: CASLPGEMNTEAFF. The CDR3 DNA follows: TGTGCCAGCCTACCGGGGGAAATGAACACTGAAGCTTTCTTT.

The chain has TRBV19 and TRBJ1-1, with TRBD1 matching 10 bases. The germline V gene has CDR1 LNHDA and CDR2 SQIVND (reference sequence). V lost 6 bases to trimming and J lost 3 bases; unmatched junction nucleotides: 4. The CDR3 loop spans 14 amino acids. The CDR3 here is CASSRTGGYTEAFF. In nucleotides, the CDR3 is TGTGCCAGTAGCAGGACAGGGGGATACACTGAAGCTTTCTTT.

This clone was seen a handful of times. The chain uses TRBV5-1 and TRBJ1-6; TRBD1 agrees at 11 bases. J was trimmed by 10 bases and V by 3 bases; bases with no gene match: 3. The CDR3 totals 14 residues. Per germline, CDR1 SGHRS and CDR2 YFSETQ. The CDR3 DNA is TGCGCCAGCAGCTCAGGGACAGGGGGATCACCCCTCCACTTT. Its translation is CASSSGTGGSPLHF.

This chain connects TRBV6-6 to TRBJ2-7, with D perhaps TRBD2 (5 bases). This CDR3 has 15 amino acids. Germline assignment: CDR1 MNHNY and CDR2 SVGAGI (reference sequence). Trimming shortened V by 7 bases and J by 2 bases, and 18 bases separated the two germline ends. This CDR3 is CASTHSMTGTYEQYF. CDR3 in DNA: TGTGCCAGCACCCACTCGATGACGGGAACCTACGAGCAGTACTTC.

The V gene is TRBV10-3, the J gene TRBJ2-2; the D gene is possibly TRBD1 (6 bases). From germline, CDR1 is ENHRY and CDR2 SYGVKD. The CDR3 is made up of 14 amino acids. V lost 0 bases to trimming and J lost 5 bases, with 7 bases between them. The CDR3 here is CAISESTGTGELFF. The DNA of the CDR3 is TGTGCCATCAGTGAGTCTACAGGGACCGGGGAGCTGTTTTTT.

This chain links TRBV19 with TRBJ1-5, with unresolved D. Trimming removed 5 bases at V and 4 bases at J, with 12 bases between. CDR3 length: 14 residues. Germline CDR1 reads LNHDA; CDR2 reads SQIVND (reference sequence). CDR3 coding DNA: TGTGCCAGTAGTCCCTGGGAGTTGAATCAGCCCCAGCATTTT. It codes for CASSPWELNQPQHF.

This clone turned up a few times. The chain recombines TRBV13 with TRBJ1-5; 8 nucleotides agree with TRBD1. This CDR3 region has 15 residues. Germline values: CDR1 PRHDT, CDR2 FYEKMQ (reference sequence). V shed 0 bases and J 8 bases; nucleotides not matched to a gene: 6. The CDR3 here is CASSLGRDRGEPQHF. CDR3 nucleotides: TGTGCCAGCAGCTTAGGCCGTGACAGGGGAGAGCCCCAGCATTTT.

The chain employs TRBV29-1 and TRBJ1-5, with 10 bases fitting TRBD1. This CDR3 contains 18 residues. J lost 3 bases, V lost 6 bases, and 17 bases had no gene match. Germline CDR1 SQVTM, CDR2 ANQGSEA. CDR3 in DNA: TGCAGCGTCCTAATCGGGGACAGGGGTTTGGGAGTCAATCAGCCCCAGCATTTT. It translates to CSVLIGDRGLGVNQPQHF.

Written as DNA, the CDR3 is TGTGCCAGCAGCTTACTACTCCTGACCTACAATGAGCAGTTCTTC. This encodes CASSLLLLTYNEQFF. V usage is TRBV7-2 and J usage is TRBJ2-1; D is unclear. Trimming removed 2 bases from V and 2 bases from J, with 10 bases in between. The CDR3 is made up of 15 amino acids. Germline V gene data show CDR1 as SGHTA and CDR2 as FQGNSA.

V is TRBV7-2 and J is TRBJ2-4; a possible D gene is TRBD1 (7 bases). Germline lookup yields CDR1 SGHTA and CDR2 FQGNSA. V dropped 1 base and J dropped 0 bases, with 16 bases sitting between them. The length of the CDR3 is 18 residues. This CDR3 reads CASSLEPQGGLAKNIQYF. Written as DNA, the CDR3 is TGTGCCAGCAGCTTAGAACCTCAGGGGGGCCTAGCCAAAAACATTCAGTACTTC.

This clone has more than one count but fewer than ten. The CDR3 region is CASLRGGYEQYF. Here the CDR3 DNA reads TGTGCCAGCCTCCGGGGGGGCTACGAGCAGTACTTC. This sequence joins TRBV28 and TRBJ2-7; 8 bases match TRBD2. V was clipped by 8 bases and J by 3 bases; unmatched bases: 3. This CDR3 has 12 amino acids. Germline V gene lookup returns CDR1 MDHEN and CDR2 SYDVKM.

This clone was detected a few times. This chain connects TRBV12-5 to TRBJ2-7; D is possibly TRBD1 (5 bases). This CDR3 has 12 residues. With 2 bases removed from V and 8 bases from J, the gap between germline ends came to 10 bases. Germline-derived CDR1 and CDR2 are LGHNT and FRNRAP. The CDR3 loop reads CASGLTYRKQYF. The CDR3 DNA reads TGTGCTAGTGGTTTGACTTACAGGAAGCAGTACTTC.

This clone was found a few times. The rearrangement links TRBV2 to TRBJ2-2, with TRBD2 matching 7 bases. Germline loops: CDR1 SNHLY, CDR2 FYNNEI. V shed 7 bases, J shed 1 base, and the junction held 3 bases outside the gene matches. The CDR3 extends over 14 amino acids. The CDR3: CASIGGWNTGELFF. In nucleotides, the CDR3 is TGTGCCAGCATCGGGGGGTGGAACACCGGGGAGCTGTTTTTT.

V is TRBV7-8 and J is TRBJ2-7, with a weak D call TRBD1 (7 bases). This CDR3 is built from 14 residues. Germline V gene data show CDR1 as SGHVS and CDR2 as FQNEAQ. Trimming removed 6 bases from V and 3 bases from J, with 15 bases in between. The CDR3 DNA is TGTGCCAGCAGTCGGGGGACAGAACTCTACGAGCAGTACTTC. Amino acids: CASSRGTELYEQYF.

This clone appeared once. V is TRBV5-3 and J is TRBJ2-2, with 16 positions matching TRBD2. TRBV5-3 is an ORF, with its function uncertain. J gave up 3 bases and V 4 bases, and 24 bases lay outside the gene matches. This CDR3 spans 24 amino acids. The CDR3 loop reads CARSLIHRQGPGLAGGLDTGELFF. The CDR3, as DNA: TGTGCCAGAAGCCTAATTCATCGACAGGGACCGGGACTAGCGGGGGGGCTTGACACCGGGGAGCTGTTTTTT.

V gene TRBV24-1 combines with J gene TRBJ2-5; 9 bases fit TRBD1. The germline gives CDR1 KGHDR, CDR2 SFDVKD. Unmatched junction bases numbered 9, after V lost 6 bases and J lost 5 bases. This CDR3 region has 15 residues. CDR3 sequence: CATSSGQGWSETQYF. DNA of the CDR3: TGTGCCACCAGTTCAGGACAGGGGTGGAGCGAGACCCAGTACTTC.

The rearrangement links TRBV12-3 or TRBV12-4 to TRBJ1-2; tentatively, D is TRBD1 (5 bases). Trimming cost V 3 bases and J 10 bases, with 12 bases left between them. The CDR3 contains 12 residues. This chain's CDR3 is CASSLGGLTYTF. CDR3 nucleotides: TGTGCCAGCAGTTTGGGGGGTCTAACCTACACCTTC.

The chain is built from TRBV13 and TRBJ1-2; 9 nucleotides agree with TRBD1. The germline V gene has CDR1 PRHDT and CDR2 FYEKMQ (reference sequence). This CDR3 is built from 14 residues. After removal of 2 bases from V and 2 bases from J, the junction contained 0 bases not matched to a gene. The CDR3 coding sequence is TGTGCCAGCAGCTTAACAGGGGGCAACTATGGCTACACCTTC. This translates into CASSLTGGNYGYTF.

This sequence joins TRBV6-5 and TRBJ2-7; D is unresolved. V lost 6 bases, J lost 3 bases, and 6 bases lay in between. CDR3 length equals 11 residues. Germline V gives CDR1 MNHEY, CDR2 SVGAGI. The CDR3 DNA reads TGTGCCAGCAGGGGCCTCTACGAGCAGTACTTC. Amino acid sequence: CASRGLYEQYF.